This is a list of T cell receptor beta chains from one sample in a study of blood T cell repertoires in COVID-19. TCRdb keeps only in-frame clones here, not all; method: immunoSEQ multiplex PCR. This table has 200,000 to 300,000 clones, more than 70% appearing once. Specimen: PBMCs or T cells enriched from blood (not recorded which). These receptors were obtained from a woman between 35 and 50 years old with acute COVID-19. Each CDR3 is given with its conserved first and last residue. Fields, in order: V gene, CDR3 protein.

>TRBV7-9
CASSFAGGNTGELFF
>TRBV29-1
CSVDWTDGYTF
>TRBV12-5
CASGLLAGGYEQYF
>TRBV5-1
CASSSVGDTQYF
>TRBV7-9
CASSPRGKNTGELFF
>TRBV19
CASSIQGLGKNIQYF
>TRBV28
CASRPIRDGYTF
>TRBV7-9
CASSLPGSGNTIYF
>TRBV19
CASSIVPGLAAYEQFF
>TRBV18
CASSPPQGQNTEAFF
>TRBV5-1
CASSLPRGLYYGYTF
>TRBV6-2/TRBV6-3
CASSTGRVNGQFF
>TRBV2
CARSLGGSNTGELFF
>TRBV10-2
CASRGTEGEKLFF
>TRBV7-2
CASSLAQSVAVYTF
>TRBV30
CAWSVSGDQYF
>TRBV4-3
CASSQARVSNQPQHF
>TRBV7-9
CASSSTGERAYGYTF
>TRBV5-1
CASSPDRFGPLHF
>TRBV5-1
CASSARTPASSYEQYF
>TRBV5-4
CATGTSTDTQYF
>TRBV11-2
CASSLGSGTGELFF
>TRBV7-6
CASSLVPPGTSGGATQYF
>TRBV18
CASLGLAGQETQYF
>TRBV5-6
CASSLYGGARNTEAFF
>TRBV5-5
CASSRTGGNTIYF
>TRBV19
CASSISLAVYNEQFF
>TRBV6-2/TRBV6-3
CASSPGTRAFATNEKLFF
>TRBV29-1
CSVGGRAGGPIEQFF
>TRBV7-9
CASSAYGYGDTEAFF
>TRBV10-2
CASKGGGWNTEAFF
>TRBV5-1
CASSLDGGSGNTIYF
>TRBV30
CAWSSGDTQYF